The 6 T cell receptor beta chains listed next were all sequenced from one sample in a study of T cell responses to AZD1222 COVID-19 vaccine. TCRdb's copy holds only in-frame clones and misses some; the assay was immunoSEQ multiplex PCR. The sample holds about 130,000 clones, 89% seen once. The material sequenced was peripheral blood, taken on day 0 of AZD1222 vaccination. The receptors come from an adult in good health.

The chain recombines TRBV18 with TRBJ1-5; 7 bases match TRBD1. CDR3 size: 16 residues. Germline-derived CDR1 and CDR2 are KGHSH and LQKENI. V was clipped by 3 bases and J by 3 bases; unmatched bases: 8. The DNA of the CDR3 is TGTGCCAGCTCACCCACTATCGGGACAGTCAATCAGCCCCAGCATTTT. Translation gives CASSPTIGTVNQPQHF.

The chain uses TRBV6-6 and TRBJ2-7; no definite D call. The CDR3 spans 11 residues. Germline CDR1 and CDR2: MNHNY and SVGAGI (reference sequence). Trimming removed 5 bases from V and 5 bases from J, with 7 bases in between. The CDR3 reads CASSPQDEQYF. The DNA of the CDR3 is TGTGCCAGCAGTCCCCAAGACGAGCAGTACTTC.

The chain is built from TRBV6-5 and TRBJ1-5; tentatively, D is TRBD1 (5 bases). Trimming cost V 8 bases and J 2 bases, with 10 bases left between them. The CDR3 sequence is 13 residues long. CDR1 is MNHEY and CDR2 is SVGAGI in the germline V gene. The CDR3 nucleotides read TGTGCCAGCGGGGGAATTGGCAATCAGCCCCAGCATTTT. Its translation: CASGGIGNQPQHF.

The V gene is TRBV20-1, the J gene TRBJ1-1, with 8 bases that match TRBD1. The CDR3 is made up of 13 amino acids. Germline values: CDR1 DFQATT, CDR2 SNEGSKA (reference sequence). The V and J ends lost 3 bases and 6 bases, in that order; junction bases with no gene match: 6. The CDR3 region has the DNA TGCAGTGCTAGTCAGGGGGCTAGAGCTGAAGCTTTCTTT. This encodes CSASQGARAEAFF.

This clone showed up just once. The chain combines TRBV25-1 with TRBJ1-4, with 7 positions matching TRBD1. The length of the CDR3 is 15 residues. V lost 4 bases, J lost 4 bases, and 6 bases stayed unmatched. Germline V gene lookup returns CDR1 MGHDK and CDR2 SYGVNS. The CDR3 protein is CASSASGQRNEKLFF. The CDR3 coding sequence is TGTGCCAGCAGTGCCTCGGGACAGCGTAATGAAAAACTGTTTTTT.

The CDR3 bases are TGTGCCAGCTCACGGGATAGCAATCAGCCCCAGCATTTT. Amino acid sequence: CASSRDSNQPQHF. The V and J genes are TRBV18 and TRBJ1-5; D remains unclear. The CDR3 consists of 13 residues. Trimming removed 4 bases from V and 0 bases from J, with 4 bases in between. The V gene's germline CDR1 is KGHSH and CDR2 LQKENI.